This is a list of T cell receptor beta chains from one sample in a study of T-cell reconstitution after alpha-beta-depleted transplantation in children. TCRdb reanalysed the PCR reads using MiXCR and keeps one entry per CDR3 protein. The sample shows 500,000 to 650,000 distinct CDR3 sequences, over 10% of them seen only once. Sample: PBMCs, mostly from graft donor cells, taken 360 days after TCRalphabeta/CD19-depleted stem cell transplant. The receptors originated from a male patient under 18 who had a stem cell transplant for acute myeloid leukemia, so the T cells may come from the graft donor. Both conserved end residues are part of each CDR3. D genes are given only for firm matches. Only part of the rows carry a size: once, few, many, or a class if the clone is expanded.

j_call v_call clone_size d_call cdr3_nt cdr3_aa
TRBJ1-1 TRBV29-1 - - TGCAGCGTTGAAGAGCAGGGCACTGAAGCTTTCTTT CSVEEQGTEAFF
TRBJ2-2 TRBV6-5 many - TGTGCCAGCAGTTACTCGAGAGGGTCCGGGGAGCTGTTTTTT CASSYSRGSGELFF
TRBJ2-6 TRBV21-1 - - TGTGCCAGCAGCAAAGAGCGACAGGAATTCTCTGGGGCCAACGTCCTGACTTTC CASSKERQEFSGANVLTF
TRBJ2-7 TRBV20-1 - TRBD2 TGCAGTGCTAGGATCCCGGGACTAGCCGCCACCTCCTACGAGCAGTACTTC CSARIPGLAATSYEQYF
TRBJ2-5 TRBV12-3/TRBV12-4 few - TGTGCCAGCAGTTTCAATCGAGAGACCCAGTACTTC CASSFNRETQYF
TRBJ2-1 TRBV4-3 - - TGCGCCAGCAGCCAGGCCTCGGGGCCCTTCGATGAGCAGTTCTTC CASSQASGPFDEQFF
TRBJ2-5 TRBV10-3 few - TGTGCCATCCGGGATGGGGAGACCCAGTACTTC CAIRDGETQYF
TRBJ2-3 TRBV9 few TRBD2 TGTGCCAGCAGCGTAGAGATGCGGGAGGGCACAGATACGCAGTATTTT CASSVEMREGTDTQYF
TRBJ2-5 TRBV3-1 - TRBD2 TGTGCCAGCAGCCAAAATGGACTAGCGGGAGGTGAGACCCAGTACTTC CASSQNGLAGGETQYF
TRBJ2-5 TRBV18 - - TGTGCCAGCTCACCACCGGGCCGAGGAGTCGCGGAGACCCAGTACTTC CASSPPGRGVAETQYF
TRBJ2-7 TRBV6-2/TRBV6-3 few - TGTGCCAGCAGTCCTTTTACGACCGGGCCCCGAGTCCCCTACGAGCAGTACTTC CASSPFTTGPRVPYEQYF
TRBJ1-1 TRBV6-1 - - TGTGCCAGCAGCTTCCCCAGGGACGGTACGGCTGAAGCTTTCTTT CASSFPRDGTAEAFF
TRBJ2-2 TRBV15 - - TGTGCCACCAGCAGAGATTTCCGGGCCGGGGAGCTGTTTTTT CATSRDFRAGELFF
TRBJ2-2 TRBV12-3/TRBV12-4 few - TGTGCCAGCAGTTTACAGGGGATAGACACCGGGGAGCTGTTTTTT CASSLQGIDTGELFF
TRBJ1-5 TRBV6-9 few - TGTGCCAGCAGTTATTTCGACCTGTATGCCGGTCAGCCCCAGCATTTT CASSYFDLYAGQPQHF
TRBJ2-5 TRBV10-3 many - TGTGCCATCAGGGGGGGGACAGTTATTAATCAAGAGACCCAGTACTTC CAIRGGTVINQETQYF
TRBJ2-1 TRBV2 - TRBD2 TGTGCCAGCAGTTGGATGACTAGCGGGGAATACAATGAGCAGTTCTTC CASSWMTSGEYNEQFF
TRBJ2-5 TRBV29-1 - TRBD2 TGCAGCGTTTACGAACTAGCGGGAGTATGGGAGACCCAGTACTTC CSVYELAGVWETQYF
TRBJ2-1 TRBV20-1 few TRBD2 TGCAGTGGGACTAGCGGGACCAGCTCCTACAATGAGCAGTTCTTC CSGTSGTSSYNEQFF
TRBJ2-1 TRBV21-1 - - TGTGCCCCCAGGCGTAGGGGGGGCTACAATGAGCAGTTCTTC CAPRRRGGYNEQFF
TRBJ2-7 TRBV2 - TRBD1 TGTGCCAGCAGGGGGGACAGGGCTAGCGAGCAGTACTTC CASRGDRASEQYF
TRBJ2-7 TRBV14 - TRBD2 TGTGCCAGCTCACCGAGGTCCGCCATCCTACCCGGACTAGCGGGAGGGCAGGCCTACGAGCAGTACTTC CASSPRSAILPGLAGGQAYEQYF
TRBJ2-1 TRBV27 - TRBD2 TGTGCCAGCAGACGAGAGGGCTGGGGGGGAGCCTCCTACAATGAGCAGTTCTTC CASRREGWGGASYNEQFF
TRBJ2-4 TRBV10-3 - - TGTGCCATCAGTGACCCAGGGGGAGGCATTCAGTACTTC CAISDPGGGIQYF
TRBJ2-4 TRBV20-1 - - TGCAGTGCAGTTGGACTCCTAGCCAAAAACATTCAGTACTTC CSAVGLLAKNIQYF
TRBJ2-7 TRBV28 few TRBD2 TGTGCCAGCAACCCCCGACTAGCGGGGGGCTACGAGCAGTACTTC CASNPRLAGGYEQYF
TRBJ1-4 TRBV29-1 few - TGCAGCGTTAGTACAGTAGAAAAACTGTTTTTT CSVSTVEKLFF
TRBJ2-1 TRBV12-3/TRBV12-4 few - TGTGCCAGCAGTCCCAGCAGCTCCTTATACAATGAGCAGTTCTTC CASSPSSSLYNEQFF
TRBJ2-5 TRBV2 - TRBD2 TGTGCCTTCTGTTTAGTGCACGGCGGGAGGGCCGTGTACCAAGAGACCCAGTACTTC CAFCLVHGGRAVYQETQYF
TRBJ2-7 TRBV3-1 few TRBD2 TGTGCCAGCAGCCAGTCCTGGCTAGCGGTCTACGAGCAGTACTTC CASSQSWLAVYEQYF
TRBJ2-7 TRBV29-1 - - TGCAGCGTTCCGGGACGACTCTCCTACGAGCAGTACTTC CSVPGRLSYEQYF
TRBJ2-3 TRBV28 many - TGTGCCAGCTCGGTCGGAGGCCTCGGCACAGATACGCAGTATTTT CASSVGGLGTDTQYF
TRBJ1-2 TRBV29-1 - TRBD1 TGCAGCGTCCCGACCCGGGACAGGGGGCGTTACTCCTATGGCTACACCTTC CSVPTRDRGRYSYGYTF
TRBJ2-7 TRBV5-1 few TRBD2 TGCGCCAGCAGCTCAACCACTAGCGGACCCTACGAGCAGTACTTC CASSSTTSGPYEQYF
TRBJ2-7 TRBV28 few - TGTGCCAGCAGTTATAGGGGCCTACGAGAGCAGTACTTC CASSYRGLREQYF
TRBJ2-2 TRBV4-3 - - TGCGCCAGCAGCCAAGAGGGACAGAACACCGGGGAGCTGTTTTTT CASSQEGQNTGELFF
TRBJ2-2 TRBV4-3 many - TGCGCCAGCAGCCAGGACCTAGCTGAACGCACCGGGGAGCTGTTTTTT CASSQDLAERTGELFF
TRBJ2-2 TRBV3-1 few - TGTGCCAGCAGCCATGGATCCGGGGAGCTGTTTTTT CASSHGSGELFF
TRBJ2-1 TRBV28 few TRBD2 TGTGCCAGCAGTTTAGAGCTAGCGGGAGTCGAGAATGAGCAGTTCTTC CASSLELAGVENEQFF
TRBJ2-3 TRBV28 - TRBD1 TGTGCCAGCAGTTTATCTGGTCAGGGGGCGAATACGCAGTATTTT CASSLSGQGANTQYF
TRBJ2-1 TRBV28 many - TGTGCCAGCAGTTTGGAAGTTAGCCCCTACAATGAGCAGTTCTTC CASSLEVSPYNEQFF
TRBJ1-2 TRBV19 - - TGTGCCAGTAGTGCTCGCCGGGACGGAGCTAACTATGGCTACACCTTC CASSARRDGANYGYTF
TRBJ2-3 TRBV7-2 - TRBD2 TGTGCCAGCAGCCACTGGACTAGCGGGTCAACAGATACGCAGTATTTT CASSHWTSGSTDTQYF
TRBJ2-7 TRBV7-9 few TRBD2 TGTGCCAGCAGCTGGACTAGCGGGATGTGGCAGTACTTC CASSWTSGMWQYF
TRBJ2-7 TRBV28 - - TGTGCCAGCAATAGGGAATACCTCTCCTACGAGCAGTACTTC CASNREYLSYEQYF
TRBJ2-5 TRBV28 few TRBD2 TGTGCCAGCATCCCCCGGGGGGGTTCCCAAGAGACCCAGTACTTC CASIPRGGSQETQYF
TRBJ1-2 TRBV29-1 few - TGCAGCGTTGAAGGTGGTAGGAGGGATCGAAACTATGGCTACACCTTC CSVEGGRRDRNYGYTF
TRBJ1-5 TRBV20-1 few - TGCAGTGCCGGGGGTGGAAGGAGCAATCAGCCCCAGCATTTT CSAGGGRSNQPQHF
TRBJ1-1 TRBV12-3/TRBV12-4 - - TGTGCCAGCAGCTCTGAGTATTGGACAGAGAACACTGAAGCTTTCTTT CASSSEYWTENTEAFF
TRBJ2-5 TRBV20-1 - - TGCAGTGCCCTGAGGGGGGTCGGCGAGACCCAGTACTTC CSALRGVGETQYF
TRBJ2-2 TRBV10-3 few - TGTGCCATCCGGTATGAGGGGACCACGAACACCGGGGAGCTGTTTTTT CAIRYEGTTNTGELFF
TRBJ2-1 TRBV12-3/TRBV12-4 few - TGTGCCAGCAGTTCGGCCCCACCGCTTGGCTCCTACAATGAGCAGTTCTTC CASSSAPPLGSYNEQFF
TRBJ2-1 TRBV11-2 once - TGTGCCAGCAGCTCCCTGCGGAGGGCCCGTGAGCAGTTCTTC CASSSLRRAREQFF
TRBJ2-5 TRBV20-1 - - TGCAGTGCTCAGGACGGTGTTCAAGAGACCCAGTACTTC CSAQDGVQETQYF
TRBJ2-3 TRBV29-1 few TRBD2 TGCAGCGTTGAAGGGCTACCGGGGGGAGATACGCAGTATTTT CSVEGLPGGDTQYF
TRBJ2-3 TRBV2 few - TGTGCCAGCAGTGAAACCGTTACAACAGATACGCAGTATTTT CASSETVTTDTQYF
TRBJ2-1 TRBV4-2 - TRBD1 TGTGCCAGCAGCCAAGATGGACAGGGGGCCCACAATGAGCAGTTCTTC CASSQDGQGAHNEQFF
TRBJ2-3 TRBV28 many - TGTGCCAGCACAGGGGCAGATACGCAGTATTTT CASTGADTQYF
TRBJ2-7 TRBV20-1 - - TGCAGTGCTAGAGATAGCCTAGCTGCCTACGAGCAGTACTTC CSARDSLAAYEQYF
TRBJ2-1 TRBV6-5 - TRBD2 TGTGCCAGCATTTCGGCTAGCGGTGACAATGAGCAGTTCTTC CASISASGDNEQFF